This record concerns one T cell receptor (beta chain) sequence. Sequenced by immunoSEQ multiplex PCR; TCRdb stores in-frame clones only, minus some. In the table there are 150,000 to 200,000 clones, about 88% of which are singletons. The sample is drawn from a study of blood T cell repertoires in COVID-19. Study-wide context: There were acute and convalescent COVID-19 samples, and they came from the United States, Italy and Spain. Sources were T cells, B-cell-depleted T cells, or PBMCs; the material itself was cDNA or gDNA.

Trimming pared 3 bases from V and 6 bases from J, leaving 8 bases between. Per germline, CDR1 SGHNT and CDR2 YENEEA. This CDR3 has 13 amino acids. This receptor was taken from a man aged 60-69 years with active or convalescent COVID-19. Input material: peripheral blood. The V gene is TRBV11-3, the J gene TRBJ2-2; D possibly corresponds to TRBD2 (6 bases). This chain's CDR3 is CASSFSGAGELFF. The CDR3 nucleotides are TGTGCCAGCAGCTTTTCGGGAGCCGGGGAGCTGTTTTTT.